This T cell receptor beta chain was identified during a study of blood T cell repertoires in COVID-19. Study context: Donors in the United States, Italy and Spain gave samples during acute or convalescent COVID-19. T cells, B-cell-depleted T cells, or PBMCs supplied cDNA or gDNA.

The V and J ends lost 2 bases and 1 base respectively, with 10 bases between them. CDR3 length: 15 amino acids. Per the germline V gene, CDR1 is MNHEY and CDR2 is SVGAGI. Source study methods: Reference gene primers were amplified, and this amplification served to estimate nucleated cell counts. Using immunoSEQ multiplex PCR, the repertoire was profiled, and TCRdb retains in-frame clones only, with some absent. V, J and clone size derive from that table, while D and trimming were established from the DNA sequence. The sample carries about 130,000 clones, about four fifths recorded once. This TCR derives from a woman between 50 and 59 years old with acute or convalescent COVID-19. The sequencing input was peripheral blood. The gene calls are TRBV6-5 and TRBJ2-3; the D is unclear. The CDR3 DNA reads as TGTGCCAGCAGTTACCAACAGTCCGGCACAGATACGCAGTATTTT. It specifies CASSYQQSGTDTQYF.